Following are 23 T cell receptor beta chains from one sample sequenced in a study of CD8 T cells in Susac syndrome. Random hexamers were used to reverse transcribe about 0.45 to 1 ug of RNA. MiXCR, applied by TCRdb to the immunoSEQ multiplex PCR reads, yields one record per CDR3 protein. Of around 130,000 distinct CDR3 sequences detected, more than 75% appear once; the ten largest clones hold 0.2% to 0.25%. Sample: CD8+ T cells from PBMCs. The source of these receptors is a human donor with multiple sclerosis.

V usage is TRBV30 and J usage is TRBJ2-7; D may be TRBD1 or TRBD2 (5 bases each). V shed 2 bases and J shed 7 bases, with 30 bases lying between them. Germline V CDR1 and CDR2: GTSNPN, SVGIG (reference sequence). The CDR3 length is 18 residues. In DNA form, the CDR3 reads TGTGCCTGGAGTATAGCCAGCCTGAAATTTTCGGGGCTTGGTGAGCAGTACTTC. This codes for CAWSIASLKFSGLGEQYF.

The V and J genes are TRBV4-2 and TRBJ2-1; 7 bases match TRBD1. The CDR3 is 15 amino acids. Trimming took 0 bases from V and 7 from J; bases not matched to a gene: 6. In germline, CDR1 is LGHNA, CDR2 YNFKEQ. In DNA, the CDR3 is TGTGCCAGCAGCCAAGACAGGGGGTCGGGAAATGAGCAGTTCTTC. It specifies CASSQDRGSGNEQFF.

The rearrangement links TRBV29-1 to TRBJ2-1; 9 nucleotides agree with TRBD2. Germline trimming cut 3 bases from V and 4 bases from J; bases unmatched to any gene: 10. In germline, CDR1 is SQVTM, CDR2 ANQGSEA. CDR3 length: 16 amino acids. The CDR3 loop is CSVEGSSGEVYNEQFF. CDR3 DNA sequence: TGCAGCGTTGAGGGTTCTAGCGGGGAAGTTTACAATGAGCAGTTCTTC.

The rearrangement uses TRBV19 and TRBJ2-7; D perhaps matches TRBD2 (5 bases). CDR3 length: 15 residues. CDR1 LNHDA and CDR2 SQIVND come from the germline V gene (reference sequence). Trimming shortened V by 6 bases and J by 2 bases, and 17 bases separated the two germline ends. CDR3 DNA sequence: TGTGCCAGTAGCCCTTTTAGGTTCGGGGCCTACGAGCAGTACTTC. The encoded protein is CASSPFRFGAYEQYF. Full variable domain (missing parts from reference TRBV19 and TRBJ2-7): DGGITQSPKYLFRKEGQNVTLSCEQNLNHDAMYWYRQDPGQGLRLIYYSQIVNDFQKGDIAEGYSVSREKKESFPLTVTSAQKNPTAFYLCASSPFRFGAYEQYFGPGTRLTVT.

The rearrangement joins TRBV12-3 or TRBV12-4 to TRBJ2-1, with D possibly matching TRBD1 (5 bases). This CDR3 is built from 12 residues. Trimming pared 5 bases from V and 8 bases from J, leaving 10 bases between. CDR3 DNA: TGTGCCAGCAGTCCGCAGGGCCATGAGCAGTTCTTC. Encoded protein: CASSPQGHEQFF.

The chain uses TRBV20-1 and TRBJ2-2; tentative D call: TRBD2 (5 bases). Germline CDR1 is DFQATT and CDR2 is SNEGSKA (reference sequence). Trimming pared 3 bases from V and 6 bases from J, leaving 14 bases between. The CDR3 runs 14 residues. In nucleotides, the CDR3 is TGCAGTGCTAGGCGCCCCAACGGGGCCGGGGAGCTGTTTTTT. It yields the protein CSARRPNGAGELFF.

The rearrangement uses TRBV7-8 and TRBJ1-1; D is ambiguous. The CDR3 runs to 11 residues. Per germline, CDR1 SGHVS and CDR2 FQNEAQ. V was trimmed by 5 bases and J by 10 bases, leaving 11 bases between them. The CDR3 coding sequence is TGTGCCAGCAGCCTCGACATGAGAGCTTTCTTT. As protein: CASSLDMRAFF.

The rearrangement links TRBV29-1 to TRBJ2-3, with D perhaps TRBD1 or TRBD2 (5 bases each). Trimming stripped 5 bases from V and 3 bases from J, with 18 bases between. The CDR3 covers 15 residues. Germline V gene sequence: CDR1 SQVTM, CDR2 ANQGSEA. CDR3 amino acids: CSVRFGAGGTDTQYF. In DNA, the CDR3 is TGCAGCGTTAGGTTCGGGGCAGGAGGAACAGATACGCAGTATTTT.

This clonotype was detected only once. This chain links TRBV20-1 with TRBJ2-3; TRBD1 matches 9 bases. Trimming took 3 bases from V and 7 from J; bases not matched to a gene: 5. CDR3 length: 13 amino acids. CDR1 and CDR2 from the germline V gene are DFQATT and SNEGSKA (reference sequence). CDR3 DNA: TGCAGTGCTAGCACAGGGGGCGGGTATACGCAGTATTTT. Protein sequence: CSASTGGGYTQYF.

This clonotype occurred once. This rearrangement joins TRBV7-8 to TRBJ1-2, with D perhaps TRBD1 (5 bases). The CDR3 has 16 residues. Trimming removed 2 bases at V and 8 bases at J, with 21 bases between. Germline CDR1 SGHVS, CDR2 FQNEAQ. CDR3 in amino acids: CASSLWVGGGVQGYTF. CDR3 sequence (DNA): TGTGCCAGCAGCTTATGGGTTGGGGGGGGTGTGCAGGGCTACACCTTC.

The chain carries TRBV19 and TRBJ2-6, with unresolved D. The CDR3 consists of 18 residues. The germline V gene encodes CDR1 LNHDA and CDR2 SQIVND (reference sequence). The germline V and J ends were trimmed by 1 base and 0 bases, with 13 bases remaining between them. The CDR3 region has the DNA TGTGCCAGTAGTATAGTTCCCGGCGGCTACTCTGGGGCCAACGTCCTGACTTTC. Its protein is CASSIVPGGYSGANVLTF.

V gene TRBV2 combines with J gene TRBJ2-7, with 8 bases identical to TRBD2. Trimming cost V 6 bases and J 0 bases; bases outside gene matches: 7. Germline CDR1 is SNHLY and CDR2 is FYNNEI. The CDR3 is made up of 15 amino acids. The CDR3 reads CASSQLAESSYEQYF. CDR3 DNA sequence: TGTGCCAGCAGCCAACTAGCGGAGAGCTCCTACGAGCAGTACTTC.

This clonotype was seen a single time. The chain links TRBV13 to TRBJ2-7; D is unresolved. Germline loops: CDR1 PRHDT, CDR2 FYEKMQ (reference sequence). The CDR3 length is 14 residues. Trimming removed 5 bases from V and 0 bases from J, with 11 bases in between. The CDR3 sequence is CASSADSFSYEQYF. CDR3 nucleotides: TGTGCCAGCAGCGCTGACTCTTTCTCCTACGAGCAGTACTTC.

The genes are TRBV5-6 and TRBJ1-1, with D perhaps matching TRBD1 (6 bases). V gave up 3 bases and J gave up 6 bases, with 15 bases separating them. From germline, CDR1 is SGHDT and CDR2 YYEEEE. This CDR3 has 14 residues. DNA of the CDR3: TGTGCCAGCAGCTCAACAGGGAGAAATTCTGAAGCTTTCTTT. This sequence encodes CASSSTGRNSEAFF.

The chain couples TRBV30 to TRBJ2-7, with TRBD2 as a possible D gene (6 bases). There are 14 residues in the CDR3. In germline, CDR1 is GTSNPN, CDR2 SVGIG (reference sequence). Deletions cut 2 bases from V and 1 base from J, with 12 bases between. In DNA, the CDR3 is TGTGCCTGGAGTCCGATGGGACTGTCCTACGAGCAGTACTTC. Encoded protein: CAWSPMGLSYEQYF. Supplemented by reference TRBV30 and TRBJ2-7, the full variable domain reads SQTIHQWPATLVQPVGSPLSLECTVEGTSNPNLYWYRQAAGRGLQLLFYSVGIGQISSEVPQNLSASRPQDRQFILSSKKLLLSDSGFYLCAWSPMGLSYEQYFGPGTRLTVT.

This clonotype has a handful of counts. The V gene is TRBV2, the J gene TRBJ2-7, with TRBD1 matching 7 bases. Losses at the gene ends were 8 bases for V and 3 bases for J; bases not matched to a gene: 10. The CDR3 contains 14 residues. In germline, CDR1 is SNHLY, CDR2 FYNNEI. The chain's CDR3 is CASQLTGAYYEQYF. DNA of the CDR3: TGTGCCAGCCAATTAACAGGGGCCTACTACGAGCAGTACTTC.

The V and J genes are TRBV7-9 and TRBJ1-1, with D unresolved. The V end lost 3 bases, the J end lost 4 bases, and 6 bases lay between the germline ends. Germline loops: CDR1 SEHNR, CDR2 FQNEAQ (reference sequence). CDR3 size: 12 residues. The CDR3 loop reads CASSLKGTEAFF. The CDR3 DNA follows: TGTGCCAGCAGCTTGAAGGGCACTGAAGCTTTCTTT.

V usage is TRBV4-1 and J usage is TRBJ1-5; D is uncertain. Per the germline V gene, CDR1 is MGHRA and CDR2 is YSYEKL. The CDR3 has 13 residues. The ends were cut back, 6 bases at V and 2 bases at J, with 8 bases in the middle. CDR3 DNA: TGCGCCAGCAGACCCGCGGGCAATCAGCCCCAGCATTTT. Residues: CASRPAGNQPQHF.

The genes are TRBV20-1 and TRBJ2-1; no firm D call. The CDR3 has 11 residues. Germline V gene lookup returns CDR1 DFQATT and CDR2 SNEGSKA (reference sequence). Trimming cost V 0 bases and J 8 bases, with 5 bases left between them. The DNA for the CDR3 is TGCAGTGCTAGAGAGGGCTATGAGCAGTTCTTC. It translates to CSAREGYEQFF.

The V gene is TRBV5-3, the J gene TRBJ1-4, with unresolved D. TRBV5-3 qualifies as an ORF whose function is uncertain. V was pared by 7 bases and J by 4 bases, with 11 bases between. This CDR3 has 13 amino acids. The DNA for the CDR3 is TGTGCCAGACCGCGGAGGTATAATGAAAAACTGTTTTTT. This sequence encodes CARPRRYNEKLFF.

The genes are TRBV6-6 and TRBJ2-7; D may match TRBD1 or TRBD2 (5 bases each). Germline lookup yields CDR1 MNHNY and CDR2 SVGAGI (reference sequence). Trimming left V 0 bases short and J 4 bases short, with 13 bases between. The CDR3 consists of 15 residues. CDR3 protein: CASSYSGPAGYEQYF. DNA of the CDR3: TGTGCCAGCAGTTACTCGGGACCCGCAGGGTACGAGCAGTACTTC.

This chain connects TRBV5-3 to TRBJ2-1; 14 nucleotides agree with TRBD2. TRBV5-3 is known as an ORF, though its function is uncertain. V was clipped by 4 bases and J by 6 bases; unmatched bases: 6. The CDR3 totals 16 residues. Here the CDR3 reads CARSAKGTSGSNEQFF. The CDR3 nucleotides are TGTGCCAGAAGCGCCAAGGGGACTAGCGGGAGCAATGAGCAGTTCTTC.

The chain has TRBV6-6 and TRBJ2-1; the D is unclear. Germline V gives CDR1 MNHNY, CDR2 SVGAGI (reference sequence). CDR3 length: 11 amino acids. Trimming removed 6 bases at V and 5 bases at J, with 5 bases between. The CDR3 loop reads CASRYNNEQFF. The DNA of the CDR3 is TGTGCCAGCAGGTACAACAATGAGCAGTTCTTC.